These 9 T cell receptor beta chains were sequenced from one sample in a study of Ad26.COV2.S vaccination and SARS-CoV-2 variants. Sequencing was performed with immunoSEQ multiplex PCR; in TCRdb, only in-frame clones are kept and a portion is missing. The sample lists 300,000 to 400,000 clones; around 89% were seen once. Treatment denoted: some 19 received Ad26.COV2.S at low or high dose, single or two shots; about 5 received placebo; per-sample allocation not given. Day 63 after the first injection of vaccine or placebo was the sampling time. The sample here was peripheral blood, taken in a trial of Ad26.COV2.S vaccine versus placebo. These receptors originate from a person aged 18-60 years who received the Ad26.COV2.S COVID-19 vaccine or a placebo.

The chain carries TRBV11-3 and TRBJ2-5, with 10 bases that match TRBD1. The CDR3 totals 15 residues. V lost 1 base to trimming and J lost 3 bases; unmatched junction nucleotides: 2. Germline assignment: CDR1 SGHNT and CDR2 YENEEA. CDR3 DNA sequence: TGTGCCAGCAGCTTAGGGACAGGGGGAGAAGAGACCCAGTACTTC. This gives the protein CASSLGTGGEETQYF.

The rearrangement links TRBV29-1 to TRBJ1-5; perhaps TRBD1 as D (5 bases). The V end was cut by 6 bases, the J end by 0 bases, with 15 bases between. This CDR3 spans 15 amino acids. In germline, CDR1 is SQVTM, CDR2 ANQGSEA. The CDR3 DNA reads as TGCAGCGTGCTTCCGGGGGGGGATAGCAATCAGCCCCAGCATTTT. Amino acid sequence: CSVLPGGDSNQPQHF.

CDR3 loop: CASSISTGSYGYTF. Here the CDR3 DNA reads TGTGCCAGTAGTATTAGTACAGGATCCTATGGCTACACCTTC. The chain links TRBV19 to TRBJ1-2; D possibly corresponds to TRBD1 (5 bases). CDR1 and CDR2 (germline): LNHDA, SQIVND (reference sequence). Deletions cut 3 bases from V and 4 bases from J, with 12 bases between. CDR3 size: 14 residues.

The V and J genes are TRBV11-2 and TRBJ1-1, with a tentative D call TRBD1 (6 bases). With 1 base removed from V and 1 base from J, the gap between germline ends came to 19 bases. This CDR3 has 18 amino acids. The germline gives CDR1 SGHAT, CDR2 FQNNGV. The CDR3 DNA reads as TGTGCCAGCAGCTTAGTACTGGGGGCAGGAAATAAGAACACTGAAGCTTTCTTT. Its protein is CASSLVLGAGNKNTEAFF.

The chain recombines TRBV11-2 with TRBJ2-4, with D hard to call. V was clipped by 1 base and J by 0 bases, with 10 bases between them. The CDR3 contains 16 residues. Germline V gene data show CDR1 as SGHAT and CDR2 as FQNNGV. CDR3 nucleotide sequence: TGTGCCAGCAGCTTAGGAAAACTCGTAGCCAAAAACATTCAGTACTTC. Translating gives CASSLGKLVAKNIQYF.

The genes are TRBV30 and TRBJ1-5; 9 bases fit TRBD1. The CDR3 consists of 17 residues. V trimming: 0 bases; J trimming: 6 bases; junction bases outside the gene matches: 12. Germline CDR1 is GTSNPN and CDR2 is SVGIG (reference sequence). CDR3 in DNA: TGTGCCTGGAGTGTAAGCGGGACAGGGAGGAAGGGTCAGCCCCAGCATTTT. Translated: CAWSVSGTGRKGQPQHF.

This chain connects TRBV6-2 or TRBV6-3 to TRBJ2-7; tentatively, D is TRBD2 (6 bases). V dropped 0 bases and J dropped 0 bases, with 15 bases sitting between them. Germline lookup yields CDR1 MNHEY and CDR2 SVGEGT. The CDR3 is made up of 17 amino acids. The DNA for the CDR3 is TGTGCCAGCAGTTACTCGGCAATACGGGGGAGCTCCTACGAGCAGTACTTC. The encoded protein is CASSYSAIRGSSYEQYF.

In this sample, this clone turned up once. The chain uses TRBV9 and TRBJ2-2, with 7 bases lining up with TRBD1. The CDR3 loop spans 16 amino acids. V shed 5 bases and J 0 bases; nucleotides not matched to a gene: 7. From germline, CDR1 is SGDLS and CDR2 YYNGEE. DNA of the CDR3: TGTGCCAGCAGTCCCGGGGACAGTCCGAACACCGGGGAGCTGTTTTTT. Translating gives CASSPGDSPNTGELFF.

The chain couples TRBV5-1 to TRBJ2-1; perhaps D is TRBD1 or TRBD2 (5 bases each). The germline gives CDR1 SGHRS, CDR2 YFSETQ. V shed 4 bases and J shed 5 bases, with 13 bases lying between them. This CDR3 comprises 14 residues. This CDR3 is CASSEGTGNNEQFF. DNA for the CDR3: TGCGCCAGCAGCGAAGGGACGGGAAACAATGAGCAGTTCTTC.